The 2 T cell receptor beta chains in this list originate from one sample, sequenced in a study of T cells in localized non-small cell lung cancer. Method: immunoSEQ multiplex PCR; TCRdb's copy keeps in-frame clones and lacks some. The data hold tens of thousands of clones, with 86% observed a single time. The specimen comprised PBMCs, sampled before any cancer treatment. Receptors originate from a man aged 35 to 69 with stage II lung adenocarcinoma.

V usage is TRBV7-9 and J usage is TRBJ1-1; D gene uncertain. V lost 5 bases, J lost 5 bases, and 9 bases lay in between. The germline V gene encodes CDR1 SEHNR and CDR2 FQNEAQ (reference sequence). This CDR3 spans 12 amino acids. CDR3 nucleotide sequence: TGTGCCAGCAGCCCCTCCGGTACTGAAGCTTTCTTT. Translated, it gives CASSPSGTEAFF.

The V and J genes are TRBV6-6 and TRBJ1-1; the D is unclear. The CDR3 loop spans 15 amino acids. Per germline, CDR1 MNHNY and CDR2 SVGAGI (reference sequence). The V gene lost 5 bases and the J gene lost 2 bases, with 15 bases spanning the gap. CDR3 amino acids: CASSLHPTSNTEAFF. The CDR3 DNA reads as TGTGCCAGCAGTCTACACCCGACTTCTAACACTGAAGCTTTCTTT.